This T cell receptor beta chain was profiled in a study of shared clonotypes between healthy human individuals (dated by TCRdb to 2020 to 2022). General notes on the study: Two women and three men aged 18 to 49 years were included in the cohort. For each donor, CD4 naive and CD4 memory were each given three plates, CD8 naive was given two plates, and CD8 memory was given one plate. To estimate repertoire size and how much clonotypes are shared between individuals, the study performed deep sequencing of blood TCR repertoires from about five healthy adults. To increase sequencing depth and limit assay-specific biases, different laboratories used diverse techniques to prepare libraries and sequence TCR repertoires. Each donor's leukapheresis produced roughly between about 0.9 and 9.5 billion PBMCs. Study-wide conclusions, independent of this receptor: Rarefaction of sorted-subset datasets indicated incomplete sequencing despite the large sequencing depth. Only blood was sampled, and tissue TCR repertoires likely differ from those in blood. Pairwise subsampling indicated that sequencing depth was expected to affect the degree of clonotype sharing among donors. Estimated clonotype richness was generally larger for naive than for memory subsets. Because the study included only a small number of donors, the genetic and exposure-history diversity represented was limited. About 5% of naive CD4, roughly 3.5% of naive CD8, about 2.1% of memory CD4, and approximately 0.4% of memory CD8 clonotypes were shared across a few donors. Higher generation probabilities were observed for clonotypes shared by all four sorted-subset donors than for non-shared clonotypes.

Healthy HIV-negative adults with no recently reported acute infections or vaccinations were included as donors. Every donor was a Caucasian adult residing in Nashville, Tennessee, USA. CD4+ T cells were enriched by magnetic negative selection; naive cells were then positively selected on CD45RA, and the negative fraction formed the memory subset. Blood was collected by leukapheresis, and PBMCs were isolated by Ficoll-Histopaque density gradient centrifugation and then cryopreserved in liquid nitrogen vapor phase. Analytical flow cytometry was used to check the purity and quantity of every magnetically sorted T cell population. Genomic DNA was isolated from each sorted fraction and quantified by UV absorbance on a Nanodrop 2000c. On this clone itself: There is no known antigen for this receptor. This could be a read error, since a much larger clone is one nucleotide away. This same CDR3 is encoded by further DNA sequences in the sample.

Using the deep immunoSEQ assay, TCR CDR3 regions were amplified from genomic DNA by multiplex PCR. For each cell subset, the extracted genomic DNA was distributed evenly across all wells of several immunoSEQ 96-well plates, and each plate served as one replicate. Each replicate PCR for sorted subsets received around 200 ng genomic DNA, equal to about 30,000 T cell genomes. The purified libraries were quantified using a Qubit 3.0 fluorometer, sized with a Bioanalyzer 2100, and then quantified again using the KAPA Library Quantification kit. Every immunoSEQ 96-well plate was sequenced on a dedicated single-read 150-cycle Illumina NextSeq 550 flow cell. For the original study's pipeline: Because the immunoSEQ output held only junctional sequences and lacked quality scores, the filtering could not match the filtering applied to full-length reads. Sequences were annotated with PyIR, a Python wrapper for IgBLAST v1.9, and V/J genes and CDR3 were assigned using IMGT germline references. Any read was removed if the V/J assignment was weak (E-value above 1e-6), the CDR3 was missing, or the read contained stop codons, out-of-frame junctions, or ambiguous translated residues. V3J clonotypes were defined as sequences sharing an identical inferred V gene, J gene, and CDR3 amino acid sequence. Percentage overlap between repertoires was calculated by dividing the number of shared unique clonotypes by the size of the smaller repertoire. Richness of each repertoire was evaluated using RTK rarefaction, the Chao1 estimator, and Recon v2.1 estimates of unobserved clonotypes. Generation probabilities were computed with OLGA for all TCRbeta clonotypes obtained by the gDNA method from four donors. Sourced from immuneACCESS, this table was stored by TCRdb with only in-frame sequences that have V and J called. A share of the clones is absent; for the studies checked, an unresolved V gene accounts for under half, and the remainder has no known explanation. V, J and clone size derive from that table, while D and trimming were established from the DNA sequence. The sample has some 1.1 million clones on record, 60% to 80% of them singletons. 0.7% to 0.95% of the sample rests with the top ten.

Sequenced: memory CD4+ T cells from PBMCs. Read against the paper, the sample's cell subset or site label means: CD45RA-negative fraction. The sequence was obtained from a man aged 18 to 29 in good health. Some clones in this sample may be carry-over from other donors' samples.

The DNA is as follows: TGTGCCAGCAGCTTAGCAGGGGGCTATGGCTACACCTTC. It codes for CASSLAGGYGYTF. The chain uses TRBV11-2 and TRBJ1-2; 7 junctional bases match TRBD1. CDR1 SGHAT and CDR2 FQNNGV are derived from the germline V gene. From cysteine to phenylalanine, the CDR3 is 13 amino acids long. Kept here is only the CDR3 DNA, which spans 39 bases and is read in frame from base 1. V ends up 1 base short and J 4 bases short, with an unmatched junction base count of 0.